The 20 T cell receptor beta chains below were found in one sample sequenced in a study of OX40 agonist ivuxolimab in advanced cancers. Sequencing was performed with immunoSEQ multiplex PCR; in TCRdb, only in-frame clones are kept and a portion is missing. The table records tens of thousands of clones, over 75% of them present only once. This sample comprised CD4+ or CD8+ T cells sorted from blood, obtained in a trial of the OX40 agonist ivuxolimab. The receptors were sampled from an adult with an advanced solid tumor such as melanoma, head and neck, liver or kidney cancer.

The chain combines TRBV11-2 with TRBJ2-1, with D hard to call. Trimming left V 1 base short and J 8 bases short, with 15 bases between. CDR1 and CDR2 (germline): SGHAT, FQNNGV. This CDR3 is 15 amino acids long. This chain's CDR3 is CASSLGEYIRDEQFF. The CDR3 nucleotides are TGTGCCAGCAGCTTAGGCGAATATATTCGGGATGAGCAGTTCTTC. Full variable domain (rest looked up from reference TRBV11-2 and TRBJ2-1): EAGVAQSPRYKIIEKRQSVAFWCNPISGHATLYWYQQILGQGPKLLIQFQNNGVVDDSQLPKDRFSAERLKGVDSTLKIQPAKLEDSAVYLCASSLGEYIRDEQFFGPGTRLTVL.

CDR3 nucleotides: TGTGCCAGCAGCTTTGATCATTTCGGGCAGGGTAATATGAACACTGAAGCTTTCTTT. Protein sequence: CASSFDHFGQGNMNTEAFF. The chain has TRBV11-3 and TRBJ1-1; possibly TRBD1 for D (5 bases). The V end lost 3 bases, the J end lost 0 bases, and 23 bases lay between the germline ends. The CDR3 runs 19 residues. CDR1 is SGHNT and CDR2 is YENEEA in the germline V gene.

V is TRBV5-1 and J is TRBJ2-7; D unresolved. V lost 0 bases and J 4 bases, leaving 11 bases between the germline ends. Germline assignment: CDR1 SGHRS and CDR2 YFSETQ. The CDR3 runs to 14 residues. CDR3: CASSLALSAYEQYF. CDR3 bases: TGCGCCAGCAGCTTGGCCCTTTCGGCGTACGAGCAGTACTTC.

This chain uses TRBV5-1 with TRBJ2-1; a weak D match, TRBD2 (6 bases). The V and J ends lost 3 bases and 6 bases respectively, with 16 bases between them. This CDR3 has 15 amino acids. Germline CDR1 reads SGHRS; CDR2 reads YFSETQ. The CDR3 region has the DNA TGCGCCAGCAGCTCCTATCTGGGGGGTGGCAATGAGCAGTTCTTC. Translated: CASSSYLGGGNEQFF.

The chain joins TRBV28 to TRBJ1-3; D unresolved. CDR3 size: 15 residues. V shed 6 bases and J shed 0 bases, with 12 bases lying between them. Germline loops: CDR1 MDHEN, CDR2 SYDVKM. The DNA for the CDR3 is TGTGCCAGCAGGGGTTTTGGCACCTCTGGAAACACCATATATTTT. The encoded protein is CASRGFGTSGNTIYF.

The chain couples TRBV7-3 to TRBJ1-1, with D uncertain. V shed 5 bases and J shed 5 bases, with 12 bases lying between them. CDR1 SGHTA and CDR2 FQGTGA come from the germline V gene. The CDR3 is 13 residues long. The CDR3 DNA sequence: TGTGCCAGCAGCCGAGGTCTCGGGACTGAAGCTTTCTTT. Translated, it gives CASSRGLGTEAFF. The variable domain in full, with the rest retrieved from reference TRBV7-3 and TRBJ1-1, is GAGVSQTPSNKVTEKGKYVELRCDPISGHTALYWYRQSLGQGPEFLIYFQGTGAADDSGLPNDRFFAVRPEGSVSTLKIQRTERGDSAVYLCASSRGLGTEAFFGQGTRLTVV.

J is TRBJ2-7 and V is TRBV5-1; D gene uncertain. With 0 bases removed from V and 6 bases from J, the gap between germline ends came to 10 bases. CDR1 and CDR2 (germline): SGHRS, YFSETQ. The CDR3 loop spans 13 amino acids. The CDR3 DNA reads as TGCGCCAGCAGCTTGGGAGTCTCGGGCGAGCAGTACTTC. It codes for CASSLGVSGEQYF.

This clone was found a few times. The V call is TRBV10-3, the J call TRBJ1-3; possible D gene TRBD1, 5 bases. Trimming left V 6 bases short and J 0 bases short, with 15 bases between. Germline V gene data show CDR1 as ENHRY and CDR2 as SYGVKD. The CDR3 runs 16 residues. CDR3 coding DNA: TGTGCCATCAGGGGGGAGGGGTTCCGCTCTGGAAACACCATATATTTT. It codes for CAIRGEGFRSGNTIYF.

The chain carries TRBV6-6 and TRBJ1-2; no clear D. Germline V gene lookup returns CDR1 MNHNY and CDR2 SVGAGI (reference sequence). Trimming removed 2 bases at V and 1 base at J, with 11 bases between. The CDR3 length is 15 residues. CDR3 nucleotide sequence: TGTGCCAGCAGTTACGGGCCGATCCTTAACTATGGCTACACCTTC. This sequence encodes CASSYGPILNYGYTF.

This chain uses TRBV19 with TRBJ1-4; 7 bases are shared with TRBD1. V shed 5 bases, J shed 11 bases, and the junction held 11 bases outside the gene matches. Looked up from germline, CDR1 is LNHDA and CDR2 is SQIVND (reference sequence). The CDR3 spans 14 residues. The CDR3 protein is CASSPGEGANKLFF. CDR3 DNA sequence: TGTGCCAGTAGTCCCGGAGAGGGGGCGAATAAACTGTTTTTT.

This clone was counted once. CDR3 loop: CASSQDIRHPETQYF. As DNA, the CDR3 is TGCGCCAGCAGCCAAGATATCCGGCACCCAGAGACCCAGTACTTC. The chain employs TRBV4-3 and TRBJ2-5; the D is unclear. Germline loops: CDR1 LGHNA, CDR2 YSLEER. V was cut by 0 bases and J by 4 bases, with 12 bases left in between. The CDR3 runs 15 residues.

The J gene is TRBJ2-7, the V gene TRBV7-8; no firm D call. Trimming cost V 2 bases and J 0 bases, with 8 bases left between them. Germline V lookup: CDR1 SGHVS, CDR2 FQNEAQ. This CDR3 contains 14 residues. The CDR3 sequence: CASSLFVSSYEQYF. The CDR3 DNA reads TGTGCCAGCAGCTTATTCGTGAGCTCCTACGAGCAGTACTTC.

The rearrangement links TRBV5-1 to TRBJ2-3; 8 bases are shared with TRBD2. Germline lookup yields CDR1 SGHRS and CDR2 YFSETQ. This CDR3 is built from 15 residues. The V gene end was trimmed by 5 bases and the J gene end by 4 bases; junction bases not matched to a gene: 9. The CDR3 spells CASSLLAESPDTQYF. The CDR3 nucleotides read TGCGCCAGCAGTTTACTAGCGGAGAGCCCAGATACGCAGTATTTT. Together with reference TRBV5-1 and TRBJ2-3, the CDR3 gives the full variable domain: KAGVTQTPRYLIKTRGQQVTLSCSPISGHRSVSWYQQTPGQGLQFLFEYFSETQRNKGNFPGRFSGRQFSNSRSEMNVSTLELGDSALYLCASSLLAESPDTQYFGPGTRLTVL.

J is TRBJ2-7 and V is TRBV28, with D possibly being TRBD2 (5 bases). Per germline, CDR1 MDHEN and CDR2 SYDVKM. The CDR3 has 16 residues. Between the trimmed V and J ends, which lost 4 bases and 1 base, there was a span of 17 bases. In DNA, the CDR3 is TGTGCCAGCAGTTCGCTGGGGAGTGACGGTTCCTACGAGCAGTACTTC. It translates to CASSSLGSDGSYEQYF.

This clone showed up just a few times. The rearrangement uses TRBV11-3 and TRBJ2-3; no firm D call. Germline V gene sequence: CDR1 SGHNT, CDR2 YENEEA. This CDR3 has 14 residues. Trimming removed 4 bases from V and 2 bases from J, with 10 bases in between. CDR3: CASSSTMHTDTQYF. The CDR3, as DNA: TGTGCCAGCAGCTCTACTATGCACACAGATACGCAGTATTTT.

The chain carries TRBV6-6 and TRBJ2-5, with 7 nucleotides matching TRBD1. V trimming: 3 bases; J trimming: 11 bases; junction bases outside the gene matches: 12. The germline gives CDR1 MNHNY, CDR2 SVGAGI (reference sequence). The CDR3 contains 14 residues. The CDR3 region is CASSYSDRQTWQYF. The CDR3 DNA is TGTGCCAGCAGTTATTCGGACAGGCAAACCTGGCAGTACTTC.

This clone is a singleton in its sample. The chain combines TRBV2 with TRBJ2-1; TRBD2 matches at 7 bases. The CDR3 sequence is 13 residues long. Germline CDR1 is SNHLY and CDR2 is FYNNEI. V lost 8 bases, J lost 0 bases, and 1 base stayed unmatched. DNA for the CDR3: TGTGCCAGCGGCGGGAGCTCCTACAATGAGCAGTTCTTC. The encoded protein is CASGGSSYNEQFF.

The chain has TRBV7-7 and TRBJ2-1; D is tentatively TRBD1 or TRBD2 (5 bases each). CDR3 length equals 14 residues. CDR1 is SSHAT, CDR2 FNYEAQ, per germline (reference sequence). The CDR3 here is CARGFLGENNEQFF. In DNA, the CDR3 is TGTGCTAGAGGGTTCTTGGGGGAAAACAATGAGCAGTTCTTC.

The chain uses TRBV13 and TRBJ2-1, with 12 bases lining up with TRBD1. Germline V gene sequence: CDR1 PRHDT, CDR2 FYEKMQ (reference sequence). This CDR3 is built from 24 residues. Trimming cost V 5 bases and J 0 bases; bases outside gene matches: 26. The CDR3 here is CASSLIPGQGAPSGSLSSYNEQFF. CDR3 DNA sequence: TGTGCCAGCAGCCTAATCCCGGGACAGGGGGCTCCTAGCGGGTCCTTGAGCTCCTACAATGAGCAGTTCTTC.

This rearrangement joins TRBV6-1 to TRBJ1-4; a weak D match, TRBD1 (6 bases). The germline gives CDR1 MNHNS, CDR2 SASEGT. CDR3 size: 13 residues. V was trimmed by 2 bases and J by 6 bases, leaving 7 bases between them. The CDR3 is CASSEPGDEKLFF. Written as DNA, the CDR3 is TGTGCCAGCAGTGAACCAGGGGATGAAAAACTGTTTTTT.